This record looks at one T cell receptor beta chain sequence and its context. The healthy adult donors were HIV-negative and reported no recent acute infections or vaccinations. Genomic DNA from each subset was divided evenly over several immunoSEQ plates. Clones were read by immunoSEQ multiplex PCR, and TCRdb kept only the in-frame ones, dropping some. Of fewer than 1.4 million clones in the sample, around 82% were seen once. Germline values: CDR1 SGDLS, CDR2 YYNGEE. This CDR3 spans 14 amino acids. The germline V and J ends were trimmed by 2 bases and 7 bases, with 13 bases remaining between them. The data derive from a study of shared clonotypes between healthy human individuals. At the level of the study: Per donor, CD8 memory used one plate, CD8 naive used two, CD4 memory used three and CD4 naive used three.

The rearrangement links TRBV9 to TRBJ1-3; D may be TRBD1 (5 bases). Material: memory CD4+ T cells from PBMCs. Subset meaning: CD45RA-negative fraction. The sequence was obtained from a man aged 18 to 29 in good health. Some clones in this sample may be carry-over from other donors' samples. The CDR3 is CASSVRAGLNTIYF. CDR3 DNA sequence: TGTGCCAGCAGCGTCCGGGCAGGGCTGAACACCATATATTTT.